The entry below describes one T cell receptor beta chain. Profiled with immunoSEQ multiplex PCR; TCRdb holds only in-frame clones, not every one. The repertoire holds 71,000 or so clones, with about 88% as singletons. The germline gives CDR1 ENHRY, CDR2 SYGVKD. This CDR3 has 13 residues. Between the trimmed V and J ends, which lost 7 bases and 3 bases, there was a span of 11 bases. The data were obtained in a study of radiotherapy plus CTLA-4 blockade in lung cancer. The material was peripheral blood, obtained from a patient treated with radiotherapy plus ipilimumab. The rearrangement links TRBV10-3 to TRBJ2-3; D ambiguous. The TCR sequence derives from a human donor with non-small cell lung cancer who had stable disease on radiotherapy plus ipilimumab. The CDR3 region has the DNA TGTGCCATCAATTCGCCCCAAACAGATACGCAGTATTTT. It yields the protein CAINSPQTDTQYF.